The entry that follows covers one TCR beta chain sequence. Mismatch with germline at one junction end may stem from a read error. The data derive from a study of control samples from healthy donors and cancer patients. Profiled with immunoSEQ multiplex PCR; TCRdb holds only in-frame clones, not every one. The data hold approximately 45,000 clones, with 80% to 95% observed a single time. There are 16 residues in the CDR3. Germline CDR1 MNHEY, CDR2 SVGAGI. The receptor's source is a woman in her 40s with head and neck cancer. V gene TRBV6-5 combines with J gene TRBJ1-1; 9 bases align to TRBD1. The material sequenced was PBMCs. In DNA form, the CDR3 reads TGTGCCAGCAGTTACCGGGGACAGGGCTTGAAAACTGAAGCTTTCTTT. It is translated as CASSYRGQGLKTEAFF.